This T cell receptor beta chain was captured in a study of Ad26.COV2.S vaccination and SARS-CoV-2 variants. The study's findings and limits: Recipients of either vaccine or placebo displayed similar breadth of non-spike TCRs.

This clone showed up just once. Its antigen remains unidentified. Using immunoSEQ multiplex PCR, the repertoire was profiled, and TCRdb retains in-frame clones only, with some absent. The sample consists of over 90,000 clones, around three quarters of them appearing once. The source is a human donor who had recovered from COVID-19. Here the sequenced sample was peripheral blood, taken after recovery from COVID-19.

CDR3 in amino acids: CASTPGWSGGARDTQYF. The CDR3 bases are TGTGCCAGCACCCCAGGATGGAGCGGGGGGGCGAGAGATACGCAGTATTTT. The chain carries TRBV3-1 (or the pseudogene TRBV3-2) and TRBJ2-3, with TRBD2 identical over 10 bases. Per the germline V gene, CDR1 is LGHDT and CDR2 is YNNKEL (reference sequence). CDR3 size: 17 residues. Trimming at V came to 7 bases and at J to 5 bases, leaving 15 bases not matched to a gene.